The present T cell receptor beta chain was sequenced within a study of T cell responses to AZD1222 COVID-19 vaccine (dated by TCRdb to the early 2020s). Study-level background: AZD1222 recipients whose second dose came at about 4 weeks and those whose second dose came at about 12 weeks were combined into one group, since spike-specific TCR depth and breadth did not differ between the two schedules. TCR sequencing covered roughly 230 trial participants: 207 given two doses of AZD1222 and 26 given two doses of MenACWY control vaccine. Trial participants were enrolled by age into 18-55, 56-69 and 70-plus year subgroups, with around 140, 26 and 57 TCR-sequenced participants respectively. Points the paper makes about the study in general: The 56-69-year group was small, and its depth increase did not reach significance, likely because of low power. Conclusions about previously exposed vaccinees are limited, since just six AZD1222 recipients were seropositive for SARS-CoV-2 at baseline. CD4 TCRs associated with the vaccine covered the entire spike protein, and the dominant responses were in regions 160-218 and 743-854. Reportedly, almost half of the unique spike-specific TCRs recognized epitopes lying outside the regions that are mutated in the B.1.351 and B.1.1.7 variants. Spike-specific TCR breadth and depth rose significantly after two AZD1222 doses compared with day 0 and with MenACWY recipients. Participants were mostly white British, with more females than males. The authors suggested clonal diversity may have been underestimated. Because no day 14 peak-response samples were available, repertoires were characterized only after the peak T cell response.

In the paper's terms, the time point label means: baseline before first vaccination. The vaccinee samples were drawn from two UK trials, COV001 and COV002, one of which was a single-blind randomized controlled phase 2/3 trial testing AZD1222 (ChAdOx1 nCoV-19) in healthy adults. For TCRbeta chain sequencing, PBMC samples were collected from trial participants at day 0 and at day 28 after the second dose. As regards this clone: This clone's antigen is unknown. Per-base quality was not reported, and no clone a single base away is much larger than it.

The CDR3 regions of human TCRbeta chains were analyzed by immunosequencing. The source study handled its data this way. Repertoire TCRs were checked for matches against a reference library of SARS-CoV-2-specific TCRs that had been generated using the MIRA antigen-specificity platform. Breadth was defined as the fraction of unique TCRs that were SARS-CoV-2-associated, and depth was defined as the fraction of total T cells that were SARS-CoV-2-associated. Using the MIRA data, each spike-specific TCR was mapped to the spike region that the TCR reacts to and placed in a CD4 or CD8 class. Log10-transformed breadth and depth values were compared by one-way ANOVA with Sidak's multiple comparisons tests. Imported from immuneACCESS, the table was reduced by TCRdb to in-frame sequences with V and J called. These copies leave out some clones; in studies compared against another copy, an unresolved V gene accounts for under half, and the cause of the remainder is not known. That table gives V, J and clone size, and the DNA gave D and trimming. Across this sample there are approximately 190,000 clones, with approximately 91% seen only once. Roughly 0.99% of the sample comes from the top ten.

The receptor was derived from an adult in good health. The sequencing here drew on peripheral blood, taken on day 0 of AZD1222 vaccination.

The CDR3 amino acid sequence is: CASSVPSGYGYTF. The DNA is TGTGCCAGCAGTGTCCCATCGGGCTATGGCTACACCTTC. The chain is assembled from TRBV2 and TRBJ1-2; the D gene cannot be resolved reliably. At the junction V is shortened by 4 bases and J by 4 bases, with 10 bases in between. From a lookup of the germline V gene, CDR1 and CDR2 are SNHLY and FYNNEI. The CDR3 has 13 amino acids, counting the end cysteine and phenylalanine. CDR3 DNA is the only sequence kept; it has 39 bases, read in frame from the first base.